This entry lists 26 T cell receptor beta chains sequenced from one sample in a study of resident and recirculating memory T cells in vitiligo (dated by TCRdb to 2017 to 2018). Library generation was performed with the immunoSEQ multiplex PCR assay. TCRdb mirrors the immuneACCESS table, restricted to in-frame sequences. Some clones are absent from its copies; in checked studies, under half trace to an unresolved V gene, and the reason for the others is unknown. The table for this sample lists roughly 80,000 clones; around 90% of them were counted only once. 4% to 5.5% of the sample goes to the ten largest clones. Material for sequencing was blood. Source of these receptors: a male donor with vitiligo.

The chain employs TRBV18 and TRBJ2-7, with TRBD1 matching over 8 bases. With 0 bases clipped from V and 0 bases from J, the junction kept 10 bases outside the gene matches. The CDR3 totals 18 residues. CDR1 and CDR2 from the germline V gene are KGHSH and LQKENI. The CDR3 is CASSPPGTGSKISYEQYF. CDR3 DNA sequence: TGTGCCAGCTCACCACCCGGGACAGGATCTAAAATCTCCTACGAGCAGTACTTC.

The CDR3 reads CASSFGDRPGYGYTF. CDR3 DNA: TGCGCCAGCAGCTTCGGGGACAGGCCAGGCTATGGCTACACCTTC. V is TRBV5-1 and J is TRBJ1-2; 8 bases line up with TRBD1. This CDR3 has 15 residues. Per the germline V gene, CDR1 is SGHRS and CDR2 is YFSETQ. Trimming cost V 2 bases and J 4 bases; bases outside gene matches: 7. The variable domain in full, with the rest retrieved from reference TRBV5-1 and TRBJ1-2, is KAGVTQTPRYLIKTRGQQVTLSCSPISGHRSVSWYQQTPGQGLQFLFEYFSETQRNKGNFPGRFSGRQFSNSRSEMNVSTLELGDSALYLCASSFGDRPGYGYTFGSGTRLTVV.

The chain employs TRBV5-1 and TRBJ2-3; TRBD1 is a possible D gene (6 bases). This CDR3 is 15 amino acids long. Germline V gene data show CDR1 as SGHRS and CDR2 as YFSETQ. Trimming pared 1 base from V and 4 bases from J, leaving 13 bases between. The CDR3 region is CASSLTGTYADTQYF. CDR3 DNA: TGCGCCAGCAGCTTGACAGGGACGTACGCAGATACGCAGTATTTT.

This clone was found once. V and J are TRBV4-1 and TRBJ2-7; possible D gene TRBD2, 6 bases. This CDR3 is built from 16 residues. Germline V gene data show CDR1 as MGHRA and CDR2 as YSYEKL. The V and J ends lost 0 bases and 1 base respectively, with 13 bases between them. DNA for the CDR3: TGCGCCAGCAGCCAAGATGGAGGGGTGGGGTCCTACGAGCAGTACTTC. Translated, it gives CASSQDGGVGSYEQYF.

This clone has more than one count but fewer than ten. The chain uses TRBV5-1 and TRBJ1-3; no definite D call. CDR1 and CDR2 (germline): SGHRS, YFSETQ. The CDR3 spans 13 residues. Trimming left V 4 bases short and J 4 bases short, with 9 bases between. CDR3 sequence: CASSPTGGNTIYF. CDR3 DNA sequence: TGCGCCAGCAGCCCCACGGGGGGAAACACCATATATTTT. Full variable domain (missing parts from reference TRBV5-1 and TRBJ1-3): KAGVTQTPRYLIKTRGQQVTLSCSPISGHRSVSWYQQTPGQGLQFLFEYFSETQRNKGNFPGRFSGRQFSNSRSEMNVSTLELGDSALYLCASSPTGGNTIYFGEGSWLTVV.

The chain uses TRBV10-3 and TRBJ2-5, with a tentative D call TRBD2 (6 bases). This CDR3 comprises 13 residues. Trimming left V 7 bases short and J 1 base short, with 10 bases between. Looked up from germline, CDR1 is ENHRY and CDR2 is SYGVKD. The CDR3 sequence is CAITATSQETQYF. The CDR3 nucleotides are TGTGCCATCACTGCGACTAGCCAAGAGACCCAGTACTTC.

This sequence joins TRBV18 and TRBJ2-3; no clear D gene. This CDR3 spans 12 amino acids. Germline loops: CDR1 KGHSH, CDR2 LQKENI. V lost 4 bases, J lost 2 bases, and 4 bases lay in between. DNA of the CDR3: TGTGCCAGCTCACTAATCACAGATACGCAGTATTTT. Translating gives CASSLITDTQYF.

This sequence joins TRBV4-1 and TRBJ1-2, with unresolved D. The germline gives CDR1 MGHRA, CDR2 YSYEKL. V was shortened by 0 bases and J by 8 bases, with 13 bases between the two germline ends. The CDR3 has 14 amino acids. The CDR3 bases are TGCGCCAGCAGCCAAGACAGGTCCCGGCAGGGCTACACCTTC. Protein: CASSQDRSRQGYTF.

The V gene is TRBV27, the J gene TRBJ2-1; D unclear. This CDR3 contains 12 residues. Germline values: CDR1 MNHEY, CDR2 SMNVEV (reference sequence). The V end was cut by 2 bases, the J end by 9 bases, with 8 bases between. CDR3 loop: CASSLRLGEQFF. Written as DNA, the CDR3 is TGTGCCAGCAGTTTACGCCTCGGTGAGCAGTTCTTC.

The rearrangement links TRBV5-1 to TRBJ2-1; TRBD2 matches 15 bases. CDR1 SGHRS and CDR2 YFSETQ come from the germline V gene. CDR3 length equals 18 residues. The ends lost 0 bases at V and 5 bases at J; junction bases unmatched: 6. CDR3 in amino acids: CASSLGGLAGGGDNEQFF. The CDR3 DNA reads as TGCGCCAGCAGCTTGGGGGGACTAGCGGGAGGCGGGGACAATGAGCAGTTCTTC.

The chain is built from TRBV4-2 and TRBJ2-7; 9 bases match TRBD1. Unmatched junction bases numbered 9, after V lost 8 bases and J lost 4 bases. Germline values: CDR1 LGHNA, CDR2 YNFKEQ. The CDR3 covers 14 residues. This chain's CDR3 is CASGEGTGKYEQYF. CDR3 sequence (DNA): TGTGCCAGCGGCGAGGGGACAGGGAAATACGAGCAGTACTTC.

As concerns this clone: One junction end disagrees with the germline gene, perhaps due to a read error. The rearrangement uses TRBV11-2 and TRBJ2-4, with D possibly being TRBD1 (5 bases). The CDR3 runs 13 residues. Germline V CDR1 and CDR2: SGHAT, FQNNGV. As DNA, the CDR3 is TGTGCCAGCAGCTTAGATAATGGACATCCGAGGTGGTTC. It yields the protein CASSLDNGHPRWF.

The rearrangement joins TRBV5-8 to TRBJ1-2; no reliable D call. Germline CDR1 is SGHTS and CDR2 is YDEGEE. This CDR3 has 13 amino acids. V shed 2 bases and J shed 2 bases, with 7 bases lying between them. The CDR3 DNA is TGTGCCAGCAGCTTTGGAGAGAACTATGGCTACACCTTC. Translated, it gives CASSFGENYGYTF. Using reference TRBV5-8 and TRBJ1-2 for the parts outside the CDR3, the full variable domain is EAGVTQSPTHLIKTRGQQATLRCSPISGHTSVYWYQQALGLGLQFLLWYDEGEERNRGNFPPRFSGRQFPNYSSELNVNALELEDSALYLCASSFGENYGYTFGSGTRLTVV.

This sequence joins TRBV5-6 and TRBJ2-6; possibly TRBD2 for D (6 bases). This CDR3 has 19 residues. Germline CDR1 and CDR2: SGHDT and YYEEEE. V was cut by 0 bases and J by 0 bases, with 16 bases left in between. The CDR3 protein is CASSLAWLEGSSGANVLTF. In DNA form, the CDR3 reads TGTGCCAGCAGCTTGGCATGGTTGGAGGGTTCCTCTGGGGCCAACGTCCTGACTTTC.

The rearrangement joins TRBV7-9 to TRBJ2-7; D is perhaps TRBD1 (5 bases). The germline V gene has CDR1 SEHNR and CDR2 FQNEAQ (reference sequence). This CDR3 is built from 14 residues. V shed 6 bases and J shed 4 bases, with 16 bases lying between them. DNA for the CDR3: TGTGCCAGCAGACCTGGGGCTGGCAAGTACGAGCAGTACTTC. Protein: CASRPGAGKYEQYF.

The chain uses TRBV7-3 and TRBJ2-2; 8 bases match TRBD2. The trim removed 1 base at V and 4 bases at J, leaving 11 bases unmatched. The CDR3 length is 18 residues. In germline, CDR1 is SGHTA, CDR2 FQGTGA. CDR3 protein: CASSLNMASGSTTGELFF. CDR3 DNA sequence: TGTGCCAGCAGCTTAAATATGGCCAGCGGGAGTACCACCGGGGAGCTGTTTTTT. Together with reference TRBV7-3 and TRBJ2-2, the CDR3 gives the full variable domain: GAGVSQTPSNKVTEKGKYVELRCDPISGHTALYWYRQSLGQGPEFLIYFQGTGAADDSGLPNDRFFAVRPEGSVSTLKIQRTERGDSAVYLCASSLNMASGSTTGELFFGEGSRLTVL.

This chain uses TRBV28 with TRBJ2-7, with 8 bases lining up with TRBD1. TRBJ2-4 explains the end of the DNA better; the J call may be wrong. Germline-derived CDR1 and CDR2 are MDHEN and SYDVKM. This CDR3 has 13 amino acids. In DNA form, the CDR3 reads TGTGCCAGCACCCCGGGACAGGCTTACATTCAGTACTTC. Its translation is CASTPGQAYIQYF.

The chain employs TRBV7-6 and TRBJ1-4; D is uncertain. The CDR3 has 15 residues. Trimming shortened V by 5 bases and J by 0 bases, and 10 bases separated the two germline ends. Germline CDR1 SGHVS, CDR2 FNYEAQ. The CDR3 loop reads CASSGFGATNEKLFF. In nucleotides, the CDR3 is TGTGCCAGCAGCGGATTCGGGGCAACTAATGAAAAACTGTTTTTT.

The V call is TRBV11-3, the J call TRBJ1-2, with 8 bases fitting TRBD1. This CDR3 has 15 residues. V gave up 5 bases and J gave up 4 bases; unmatched junction bases: 9. The germline CDR1 and CDR2 sequences are SGHNT and YENEEA. The CDR3 loop reads CASSPIADRGYGYTF. The CDR3 region has the DNA TGTGCCAGCAGCCCCATAGCCGACAGGGGCTATGGCTACACCTTC.

The rearrangement joins TRBV6-5 to TRBJ2-3; no reliable D call. The CDR3 length is 14 residues. The germline V gene encodes CDR1 MNHEY and CDR2 SVGAGI. V was cut by 6 bases and J by 2 bases, with 12 bases left in between. This CDR3 is CASRTFFDTDTQYF. The CDR3 DNA sequence: TGTGCCAGCAGGACTTTTTTTGACACAGATACGCAGTATTTT.

The V call is TRBV28, the J call TRBJ2-7, with D possibly TRBD2 on 6 matching bases. The germline V and J ends were trimmed by 7 bases and 7 bases, with 20 bases remaining between them. The CDR3 has 14 residues. The germline CDR1 and CDR2 sequences are MDHEN and SYDVKM. The CDR3 bases are TGTGCCAGCAACCTCCTTGAGCGGGTGGGGGAGCAGTACTTC. The encoded protein is CASNLLERVGEQYF.

This clone has only one observation. This chain links TRBV9 with TRBJ2-7; D not resolved. V was trimmed by 4 bases and J by 3 bases, leaving 11 bases between them. This CDR3 is 13 amino acids long. The germline V gene has CDR1 SGDLS and CDR2 YYNGEE. The CDR3 bases are TGTGCCAGCAGCCGTGACTCGAACTACGAGCAGTACTTC. This gives the protein CASSRDSNYEQYF.

This clone appeared a single time. V gene TRBV11-1 combines with J gene TRBJ2-7; 7 bases line up with TRBD2. There are 14 residues in the CDR3. V lost 6 bases to trimming and J lost 2 bases; unmatched junction nucleotides: 7. Looked up from germline, CDR1 is SGHAT and CDR2 is FQDESV (reference sequence). The CDR3 nucleotides read TGTGCCAGCAGTTCCGGGACTACAGCCTACGAGCAGTACTTC. The encoded protein is CASSSGTTAYEQYF.

This chain links TRBV7-6 with TRBJ2-1; 9 positions agree with TRBD2. Trimming removed 5 bases from V and 1 base from J; junction bases left unmatched: 6. Germline V lookup: CDR1 SGHVS, CDR2 FNYEAQ. This CDR3 comprises 16 residues. This CDR3 reads CASSPRLAVSYNEQFF. DNA for the CDR3: TGTGCCAGCAGCCCGAGACTAGCGGTTTCCTACAATGAGCAGTTCTTC.

This chain links TRBV9 with TRBJ2-5, with D hard to call. Germline CDR1 SGDLS, CDR2 YYNGEE. This CDR3 region has 16 residues. Trimming removed 0 bases at V and 0 bases at J, with 12 bases between. The CDR3 sequence is CASSVGPHANQETQYF. In nucleotides, the CDR3 is TGTGCCAGCAGCGTAGGGCCCCATGCCAACCAAGAGACCCAGTACTTC.

This clone was seen just once. The chain recombines TRBV11-3 with TRBJ1-4; D gene unclear. Germline loops: CDR1 SGHNT, CDR2 YENEEA. CDR3 length: 16 residues. The V and J ends lost 0 bases and 8 bases respectively, with 16 bases between them. CDR3: CASSLDSGIPYEKLFF. CDR3 coding DNA: TGTGCCAGCAGCTTAGATTCGGGGATCCCCTACGAAAAACTGTTTTTT.